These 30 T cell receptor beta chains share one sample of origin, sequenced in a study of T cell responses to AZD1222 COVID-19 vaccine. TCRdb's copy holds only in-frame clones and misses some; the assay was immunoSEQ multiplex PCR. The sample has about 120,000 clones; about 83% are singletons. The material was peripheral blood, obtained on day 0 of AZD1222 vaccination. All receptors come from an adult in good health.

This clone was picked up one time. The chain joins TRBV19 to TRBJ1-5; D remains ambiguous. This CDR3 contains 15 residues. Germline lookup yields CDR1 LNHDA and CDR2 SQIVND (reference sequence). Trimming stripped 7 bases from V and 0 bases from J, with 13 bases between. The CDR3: CASNLDSNSNQPQHF. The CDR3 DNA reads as TGTGCCAGTAATTTGGACTCCAATAGCAATCAGCCCCAGCATTTT.

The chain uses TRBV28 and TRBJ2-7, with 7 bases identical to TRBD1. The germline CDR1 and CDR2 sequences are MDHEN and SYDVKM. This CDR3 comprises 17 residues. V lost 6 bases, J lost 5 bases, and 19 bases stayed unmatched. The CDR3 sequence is CASSFGPKDRRRDEQYF. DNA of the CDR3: TGTGCCAGCAGCTTTGGGCCAAAGGACAGGCGGAGAGACGAGCAGTACTTC.

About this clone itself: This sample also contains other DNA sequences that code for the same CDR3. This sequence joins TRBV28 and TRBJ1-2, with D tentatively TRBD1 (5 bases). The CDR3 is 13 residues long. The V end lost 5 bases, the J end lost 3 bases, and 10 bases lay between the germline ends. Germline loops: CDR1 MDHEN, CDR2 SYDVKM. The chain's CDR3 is CASSLGTDYGYTF. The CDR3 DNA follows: TGTGCCAGCAGTCTCGGGACCGACTATGGCTACACCTTC.

The CDR3 sequence: CASSLKGPNTEAFF. CDR3 DNA: TGTGCCAGCAGCTTAAAGGGCCCGAACACTGAAGCTTTCTTT. The chain is built from TRBV7-9 and TRBJ1-1; D uncertain. The germline gives CDR1 SEHNR, CDR2 FQNEAQ (reference sequence). CDR3 length: 14 amino acids. V was pared by 2 bases and J by 1 base, with 8 bases between.

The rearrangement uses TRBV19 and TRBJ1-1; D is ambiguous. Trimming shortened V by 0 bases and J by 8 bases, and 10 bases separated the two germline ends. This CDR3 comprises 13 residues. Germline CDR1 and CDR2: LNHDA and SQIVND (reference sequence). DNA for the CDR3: TGTGCCAGTAGTATAGATCTCTCGAGGGAAGCTTTCTTT. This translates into CASSIDLSREAFF.

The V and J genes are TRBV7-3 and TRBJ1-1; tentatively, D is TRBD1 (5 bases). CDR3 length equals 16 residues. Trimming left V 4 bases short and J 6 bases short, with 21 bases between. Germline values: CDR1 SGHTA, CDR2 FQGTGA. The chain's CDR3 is CASSSHARGRKAEAFF. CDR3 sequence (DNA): TGTGCCAGCAGCTCCCATGCGAGGGGAAGAAAGGCTGAAGCTTTCTTT.

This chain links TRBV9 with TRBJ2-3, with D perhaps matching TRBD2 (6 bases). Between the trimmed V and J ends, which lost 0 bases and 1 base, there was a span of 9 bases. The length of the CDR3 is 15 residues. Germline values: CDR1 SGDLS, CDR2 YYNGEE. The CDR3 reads CASSVGRGRTDTQYF. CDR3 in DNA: TGTGCCAGCAGCGTAGGGCGGGGTCGCACAGATACGCAGTATTTT.

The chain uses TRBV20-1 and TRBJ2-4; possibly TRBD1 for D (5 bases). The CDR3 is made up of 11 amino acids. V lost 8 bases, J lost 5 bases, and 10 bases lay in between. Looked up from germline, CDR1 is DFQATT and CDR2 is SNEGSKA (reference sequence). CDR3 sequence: CSTGDQNIQYF. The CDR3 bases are TGCAGTACAGGAGACCAAAACATTCAGTACTTC.

The CDR3 loop reads CAISDSQNTIYF. CDR3 coding DNA: TGTGCCATCAGTGACTCCCAAAACACCATATATTTT. V is TRBV10-3 and J is TRBJ1-3; unclear D gene. V lost 3 bases to trimming and J lost 6 bases, with 6 bases between them. Germline V gives CDR1 ENHRY, CDR2 SYGVKD. The CDR3 length is 12 residues.

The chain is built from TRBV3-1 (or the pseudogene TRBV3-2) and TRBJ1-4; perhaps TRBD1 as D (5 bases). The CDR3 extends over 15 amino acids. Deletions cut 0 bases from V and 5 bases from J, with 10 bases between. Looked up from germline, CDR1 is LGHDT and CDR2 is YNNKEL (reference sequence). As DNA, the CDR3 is TGTGCCAGCAGCCAAGATCAGGGCAGAAATGAAAAACTGTTTTTT. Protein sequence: CASSQDQGRNEKLFF.

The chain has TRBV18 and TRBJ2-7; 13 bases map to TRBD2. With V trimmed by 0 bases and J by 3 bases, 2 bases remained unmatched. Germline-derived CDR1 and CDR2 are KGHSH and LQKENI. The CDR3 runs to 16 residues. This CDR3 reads CASSPPGLAGLYEQYF. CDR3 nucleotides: TGTGCCAGCTCACCACCGGGACTAGCGGGACTCTACGAGCAGTACTTC.

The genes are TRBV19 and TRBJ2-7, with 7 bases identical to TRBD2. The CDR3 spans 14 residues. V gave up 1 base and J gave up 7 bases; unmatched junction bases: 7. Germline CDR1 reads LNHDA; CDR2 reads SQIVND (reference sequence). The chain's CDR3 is CASSIAGGSTEQYF. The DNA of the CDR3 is TGTGCCAGTAGTATAGCGGGGGGATCTACGGAGCAGTACTTC.

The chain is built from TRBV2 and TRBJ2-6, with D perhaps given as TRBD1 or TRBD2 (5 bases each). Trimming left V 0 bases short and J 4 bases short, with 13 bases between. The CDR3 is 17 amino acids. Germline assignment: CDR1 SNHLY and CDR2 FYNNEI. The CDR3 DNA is TGTGCCAGCAGTGAAGCGCTTGGGGGAACGGGGGCCAACGTCCTGACTTTC. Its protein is CASSEALGGTGANVLTF. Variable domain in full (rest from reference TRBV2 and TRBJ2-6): EPEVTQTPSHQVTQMGQEVILRCVPISNHLYFYWYRQILGQKVEFLVSFYNNEISEKSEIFDDQFSVERPDGSNFTLKIRSTKLEDSAMYFCASSEALGGTGANVLTFGAGSRLTVL.

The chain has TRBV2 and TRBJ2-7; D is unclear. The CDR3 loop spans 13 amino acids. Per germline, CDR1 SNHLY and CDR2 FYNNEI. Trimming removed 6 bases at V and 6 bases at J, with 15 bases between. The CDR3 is CASRKAFVSEQYF. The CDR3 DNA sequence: TGTGCCAGCAGGAAGGCATTTGTGAGCGAGCAGTACTTC.

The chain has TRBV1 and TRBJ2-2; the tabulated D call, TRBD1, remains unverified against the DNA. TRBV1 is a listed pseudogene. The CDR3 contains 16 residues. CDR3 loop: CTSSSTPGGSTGELFF. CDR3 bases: TGCACCAGCAGTTCTACCCCAGGGGGAAGCACCGGGGAGCTGTTTTTT.

Written as DNA, the CDR3 is TGTGCCAGCAGCCCACCGGGGGGGGCCAGAGAAAAACTGTTTTTT. It specifies CASSPPGGAREKLFF. V usage is TRBV7-2 and J usage is TRBJ1-4, with a possible D match to TRBD1 (6 bases). In germline, CDR1 is SGHTA, CDR2 FQGNSA. V was clipped by 5 bases and J by 8 bases, with 18 bases between them. The CDR3 totals 15 residues.

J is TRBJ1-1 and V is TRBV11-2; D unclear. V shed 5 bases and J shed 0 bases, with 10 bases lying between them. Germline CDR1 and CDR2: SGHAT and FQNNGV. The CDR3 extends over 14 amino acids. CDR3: CASSPLILNTEAFF. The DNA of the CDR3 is TGTGCCAGCAGCCCCCTTATCTTGAACACTGAAGCTTTCTTT.

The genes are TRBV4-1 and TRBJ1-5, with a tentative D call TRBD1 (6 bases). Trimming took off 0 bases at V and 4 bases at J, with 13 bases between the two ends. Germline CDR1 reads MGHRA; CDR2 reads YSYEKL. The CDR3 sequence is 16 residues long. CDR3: CASSQDGGGGNQPQHF. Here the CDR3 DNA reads TGCGCCAGCAGCCAAGATGGAGGGGGAGGTAATCAGCCCCAGCATTTT.

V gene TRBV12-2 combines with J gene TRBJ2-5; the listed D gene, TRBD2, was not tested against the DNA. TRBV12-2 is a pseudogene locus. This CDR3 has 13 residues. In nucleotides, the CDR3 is TGTGCAAGTCGCTTGTGCGGGCAAGAGACCCAGTACTTC. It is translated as CASRLCGQETQYF.

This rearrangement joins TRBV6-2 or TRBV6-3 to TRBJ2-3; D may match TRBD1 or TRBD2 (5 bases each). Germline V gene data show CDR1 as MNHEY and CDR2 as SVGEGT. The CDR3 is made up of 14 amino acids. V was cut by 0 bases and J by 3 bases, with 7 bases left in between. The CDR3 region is CASSYSGPTDTQYF. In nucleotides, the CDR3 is TGTGCCAGCAGTTACTCGGGACCAACAGATACGCAGTATTTT.

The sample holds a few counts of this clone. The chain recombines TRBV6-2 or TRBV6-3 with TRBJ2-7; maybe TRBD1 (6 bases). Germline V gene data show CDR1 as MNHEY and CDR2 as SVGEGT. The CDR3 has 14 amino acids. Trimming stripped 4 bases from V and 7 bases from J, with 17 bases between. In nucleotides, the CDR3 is TGTGCCAGCAGTTGGTATACAGGGTTTGGGGAGCAGTACTTC. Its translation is CASSWYTGFGEQYF.

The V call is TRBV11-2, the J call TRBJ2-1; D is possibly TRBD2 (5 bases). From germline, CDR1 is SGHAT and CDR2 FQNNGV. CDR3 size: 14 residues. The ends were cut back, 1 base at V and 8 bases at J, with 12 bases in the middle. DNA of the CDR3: TGTGCCAGCAGCTTAGTCGGGATTAGCTATGAGCAGTTCTTC. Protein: CASSLVGISYEQFF.

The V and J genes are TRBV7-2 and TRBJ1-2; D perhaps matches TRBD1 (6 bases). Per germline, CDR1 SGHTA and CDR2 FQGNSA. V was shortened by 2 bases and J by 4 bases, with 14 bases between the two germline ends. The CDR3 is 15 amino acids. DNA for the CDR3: TGTGCCAGCAGCTTAATGACGGGGGCGGGCTATGGCTACACCTTC. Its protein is CASSLMTGAGYGYTF.

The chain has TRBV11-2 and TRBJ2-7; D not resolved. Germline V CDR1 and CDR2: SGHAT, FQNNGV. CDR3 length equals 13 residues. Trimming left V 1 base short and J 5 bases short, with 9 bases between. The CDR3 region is CASSLVGSHEQYF. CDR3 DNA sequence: TGTGCCAGCAGCTTAGTAGGGTCCCACGAGCAGTACTTC. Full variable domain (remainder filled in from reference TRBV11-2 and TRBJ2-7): EAGVAQSPRYKIIEKRQSVAFWCNPISGHATLYWYQQILGQGPKLLIQFQNNGVVDDSQLPKDRFSAERLKGVDSTLKIQPAKLEDSAVYLCASSLVGSHEQYFGPGTRLTVT.

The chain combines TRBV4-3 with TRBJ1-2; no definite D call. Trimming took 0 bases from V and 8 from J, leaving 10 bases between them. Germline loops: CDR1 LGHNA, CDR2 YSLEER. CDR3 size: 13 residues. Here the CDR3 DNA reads TGCGCCAGCAGCCAAGATCCGCGACGGGGCTACACCTTC. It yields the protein CASSQDPRRGYTF.

CDR3 DNA sequence: TGTGCCAGCTCACCTCTCCTAGACCTGGGACTAGCGGGAACCGAGCAGTACTTC. This translates into CASSPLLDLGLAGTEQYF. The chain combines TRBV18 with TRBJ2-7, with 13 bases that match TRBD2. This CDR3 is 18 amino acids long. V was clipped by 3 bases and J by 6 bases; unmatched bases: 14. Germline V gene sequence: CDR1 KGHSH, CDR2 LQKENI.

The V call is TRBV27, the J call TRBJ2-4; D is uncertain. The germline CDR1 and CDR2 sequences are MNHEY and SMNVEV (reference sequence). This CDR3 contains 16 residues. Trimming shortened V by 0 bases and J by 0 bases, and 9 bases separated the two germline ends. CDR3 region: CASSLSTLLAKNIQYF. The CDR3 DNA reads TGTGCCAGCAGTTTATCAACCTTGCTAGCCAAAAACATTCAGTACTTC.

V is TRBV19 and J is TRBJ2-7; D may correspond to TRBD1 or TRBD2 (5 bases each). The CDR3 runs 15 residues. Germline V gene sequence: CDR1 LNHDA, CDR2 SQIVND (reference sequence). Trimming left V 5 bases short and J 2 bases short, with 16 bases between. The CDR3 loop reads CASSVERGIPYEQYF. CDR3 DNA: TGTGCCAGTAGTGTCGAGAGGGGAATCCCCTACGAGCAGTACTTC.

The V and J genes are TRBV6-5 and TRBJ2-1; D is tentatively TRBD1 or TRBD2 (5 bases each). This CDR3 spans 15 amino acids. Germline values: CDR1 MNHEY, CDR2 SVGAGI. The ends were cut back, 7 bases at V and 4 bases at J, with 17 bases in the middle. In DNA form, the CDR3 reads TGTGCCAGCACCCGTTGGGGGAGCACATACAATGAGCAGTTCTTC. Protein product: CASTRWGSTYNEQFF.

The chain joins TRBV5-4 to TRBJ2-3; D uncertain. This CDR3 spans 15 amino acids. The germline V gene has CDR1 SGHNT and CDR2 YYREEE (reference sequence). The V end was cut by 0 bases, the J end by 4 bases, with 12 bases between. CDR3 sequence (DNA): TGTGCCAGCAGCTTGGAGGGCAGCAGATCAGATACGCAGTATTTT. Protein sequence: CASSLEGSRSDTQYF.